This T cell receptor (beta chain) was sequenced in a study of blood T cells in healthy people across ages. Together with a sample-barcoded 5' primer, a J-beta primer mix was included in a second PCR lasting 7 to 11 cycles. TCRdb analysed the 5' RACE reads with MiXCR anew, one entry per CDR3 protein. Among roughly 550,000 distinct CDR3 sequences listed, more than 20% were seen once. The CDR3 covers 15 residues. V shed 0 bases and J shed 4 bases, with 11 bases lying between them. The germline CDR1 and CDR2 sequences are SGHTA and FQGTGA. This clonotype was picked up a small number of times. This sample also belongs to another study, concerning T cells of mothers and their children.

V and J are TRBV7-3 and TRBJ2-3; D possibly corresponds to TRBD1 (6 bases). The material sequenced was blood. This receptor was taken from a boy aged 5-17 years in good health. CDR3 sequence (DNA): TGTGCCAGCAGCTTAACGGCAGGGGTCGCAGATACGCAGTATTTT. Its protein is CASSLTAGVADTQYF.